The TCR beta chain described here comes from a study of T-cell memory formation after mild COVID-19. The authors produced TCR alpha and TCR beta cDNA libraries with sample barcodes and UMIs by 5'RACE using constant-segment primers. Each CDR3 protein gets one entry after TCRdb re-called the 5' RACE reads with MiXCR. This table has a few hundred thousand distinct CDR3 sequences, roughly a quarter appearing once. Study-wide points: Among contracting clones, CD4+ were mainly CM/EM and CD8+ enriched in EMRA. Researchers found some responding clones in pre-infection memory, a sign that cross-reactive memory joined.

Notes on this clonotype: Antigen specificity is unknown.

The TCR sequence derives from an adult woman who had mild COVID-19 (a few samples of this study predate the infection). Cell type and time point are not known. The sample taken for sequencing was PBMCs or a T cell subset sorted from them (not recorded which).

Here the CDR3 reads CASSLTGRGYTF. The CDR3, as DNA: TGTGCCAGCAGTCTGACAGGGCGGGGCTACACCTTC. V gene TRBV6-1 combines with J gene TRBJ1-2; the match to TRBD1 covers 7 bases. The CDR3 is 12 amino acids. CDR1 and CDR2 from the germline V gene are MNHNS and SASEGT. Unmatched junction bases numbered 5, after V lost 5 bases and J lost 8 bases.